Each of the 3 T cell receptor beta chains below was sequenced from the same sample in a study of cytomegalovirus exposure and HLA in healthy donors. Primers: 60 Vbeta forward and 13 Jbeta reverse. Data came from immunoSEQ multiplex PCR; TCRdb stores just in-frame clones and leaves some out. Here the sample spans roughly 170,000 clones, approximately 84% being singletons. The sequenced sample consisted of PBMCs. All receptors come from a man younger than 45 in good health and CMV-seronegative.

The chain combines TRBV11-2 with TRBJ2-2; 7 nucleotides agree with TRBD1. CDR3 length: 14 amino acids. Germline V gives CDR1 SGHAT, CDR2 FQNNGV. V lost 5 bases, J lost 6 bases, and 6 bases stayed unmatched. DNA of the CDR3: TGTGCCAGCAGCCGACAGGGTTTCCCCGGGGAGCTGTTTTTT. Translating gives CASSRQGFPGELFF.

The genes are TRBV2 and TRBJ1-5; TRBD1 matches at 8 bases. This CDR3 spans 15 amino acids. J gave up 2 bases and V 7 bases, and 7 bases lay outside the gene matches. The germline V gene encodes CDR1 SNHLY and CDR2 FYNNEI. CDR3 sequence: CASIYDRGGNQPQHF. As DNA, the CDR3 is TGTGCCAGCATTTACGACAGGGGTGGCAATCAGCCCCAGCATTTT.

This chain links TRBV7-2 with TRBJ2-1, with D possibly TRBD1 on 8 matching bases. Germline lookup yields CDR1 SGHTA and CDR2 FQGNSA. Trimming pared 5 bases from V and 0 bases from J, leaving 14 bases between. The CDR3 spans 16 residues. CDR3 amino acids: CASSPQGGSSYNEQFF. The DNA for the CDR3 is TGTGCCAGCAGCCCACAGGGGGGGAGCTCCTACAATGAGCAGTTCTTC.